This is a list of T cell receptor beta chains from one sample in a study of shared clonotypes between healthy human individuals. The method was immunoSEQ multiplex PCR; TCRdb's version includes in-frame clones alone and lacks a portion of them. The sample includes roughly 2.2 million clones, 92% of them seen just once. What was sequenced was naive CD4+ T cells from PBMCs. The receptors shown here come from a man aged 18 to 30 in good health. Some clones in this sample may be carry-over from other donors' samples. Each CDR3 is given with its conserved first and last residue. Fields, in order: clone size, J gene, V gene, D gene, CDR3 DNA, CDR3 protein. A D gene is named only where the DNA matches it firmly. Clone size appears in some rows only: once, few, many, or a class for an expanded clone.

abundance: once; j_gene: TRBJ2-5; v_gene: TRBV14; d_gene: -; CDR3nt: TGTGCCAGCAGCCAAGATGGTTGGTGGGCCCAAGAGACCCAGTACTTC; CDR3aa: CASSQDGWWAQETQYF
abundance: -; j_gene: TRBJ1-2; v_gene: TRBV19; d_gene: -; CDR3nt: TGTGCCAGTAGTAAGACAGCCACCGCTAACTATGGCTACACCTTC; CDR3aa: CASSKTATANYGYTF
abundance: -; j_gene: TRBJ2-7; v_gene: TRBV19; d_gene: -; CDR3nt: TGTGCCAGTAGTATAGGGCGGGCCGCCTACGAGCAGTACTTC; CDR3aa: CASSIGRAAYEQYF
abundance: -; j_gene: TRBJ2-1; v_gene: TRBV2; d_gene: -; CDR3nt: TGTGCCAGCAGTGAAACAGCTTACAATGAGCAGTTCTTC; CDR3aa: CASSETAYNEQFF
abundance: -; j_gene: TRBJ1-5; v_gene: TRBV28; d_gene: TRBD1; CDR3nt: TGTGCCAGCAGTTTATCGGGACAGAAAAATCAGCCCCAGCATTTT; CDR3aa: CASSLSGQKNQPQHF
abundance: -; j_gene: TRBJ2-3; v_gene: TRBV2; d_gene: -; CDR3nt: TGTGCCAGCAGTGGAGACAGAGATACGCAGTATTTT; CDR3aa: CASSGDRDTQYF
abundance: few; j_gene: TRBJ1-5; v_gene: TRBV7-9; d_gene: -; CDR3nt: TGTGCCAGCAGCTTAATCGAGGGACGGGCCCCCCAGCATTTT; CDR3aa: CASSLIEGRAPQHF
abundance: -; j_gene: TRBJ2-3; v_gene: TRBV9; d_gene: -; CDR3nt: TGTGCCAGCAGCGTAGAACAGCCAGATACGCAGTATTTT; CDR3aa: CASSVEQPDTQYF
abundance: -; j_gene: TRBJ2-3; v_gene: TRBV4-1; d_gene: -; CDR3nt: TGCGCCAGCAGCCAGGCGCCCGTCCGCACAGATACGCAGTATTTT; CDR3aa: CASSQAPVRTDTQYF
abundance: -; j_gene: TRBJ1-2; v_gene: TRBV7-9; d_gene: TRBD1; CDR3nt: TGTGCCAGCAGCCTTCCGACAGGGGACAGCTATGGCTACACCTTC; CDR3aa: CASSLPTGDSYGYTF
abundance: -; j_gene: TRBJ2-4; v_gene: TRBV5-1; d_gene: -; CDR3nt: TGCGCCAGCAGCTTCGGAGGGGCGGCCAAAAACATTCAGTACTTC; CDR3aa: CASSFGGAAKNIQYF
abundance: once; j_gene: TRBJ2-3; v_gene: TRBV25-1; d_gene: -; CDR3nt: TGTGCCAGCAGTGACCCAATATTGGGGGGCACAGATACGCAGTATTTT; CDR3aa: CASSDPILGGTDTQYF
abundance: -; j_gene: TRBJ1-4; v_gene: TRBV7-2; d_gene: -; CDR3nt: TGTGCCAGCAGCTTAGTCGGGGTCTCGGCTAATGAAAAACTGTTTTTT; CDR3aa: CASSLVGVSANEKLFF
abundance: -; j_gene: TRBJ2-5; v_gene: TRBV28; d_gene: TRBD2; CDR3nt: TGTGCCAGCTCGCCGCCCTTTCTAGCGGCCCAAGAGACCCAGTACTTC; CDR3aa: CASSPPFLAAQETQYF
abundance: -; j_gene: TRBJ2-1; v_gene: TRBV5-4; d_gene: TRBD2; CDR3nt: TGTGCCAGCAGCAGGGGCGGTAGCGGGAGGGTCAATGAGCAGTTCTTC; CDR3aa: CASSRGGSGRVNEQFF
abundance: -; j_gene: TRBJ2-3; v_gene: TRBV5-5; d_gene: TRBD2; CDR3nt: TGTGCCAGCAGCGTCCGACTAGCGGGAGCCCCAGATACGCAGTATTTT; CDR3aa: CASSVRLAGAPDTQYF
abundance: -; j_gene: TRBJ1-5; v_gene: TRBV15; d_gene: TRBD1; CDR3nt: TGTGCCACCAGCAGAGGGACAGGGAACAATCAGCCCCAGCATTTT; CDR3aa: CATSRGTGNNQPQHF
abundance: -; j_gene: TRBJ2-3; v_gene: TRBV5-1; d_gene: TRBD2; CDR3nt: TGCGCCAGCAGCTTGGGCGGGACTAGCTACCGGGATACGCAGTATTTT; CDR3aa: CASSLGGTSYRDTQYF
abundance: -; j_gene: TRBJ2-5; v_gene: TRBV5-1; d_gene: -; CDR3nt: TGCGCCAGCAGCCCGGGGACATCTGGGGAGACCCAGTACTTC; CDR3aa: CASSPGTSGETQYF
abundance: -; j_gene: TRBJ2-7; v_gene: TRBV28; d_gene: -; CDR3nt: TGTGCCAGCAGTGAAGGGACAAGATACGAGCAGTACTTC; CDR3aa: CASSEGTRYEQYF
abundance: -; j_gene: TRBJ2-1; v_gene: TRBV5-1; d_gene: -; CDR3nt: TGCGCCAGCAGACGTACTATATCGGTCTCGGAGAGGAAGGGTGAGCAGTTCTTC; CDR3aa: CASRRTISVSERKGEQFF
abundance: -; j_gene: TRBJ2-7; v_gene: TRBV7-8; d_gene: -; CDR3nt: TGTGCCAGCAACGAACGTCGGGACGGCTACGAGCAGTACTTC; CDR3aa: CASNERRDGYEQYF
abundance: -; j_gene: TRBJ1-3; v_gene: TRBV11-1; d_gene: -; CDR3nt: TGTGCCAGCAGCCGCATTGGGGGCGCGTCTGGAAACACCATATATTTT; CDR3aa: CASSRIGGASGNTIYF
abundance: -; j_gene: TRBJ1-1; v_gene: TRBV18; d_gene: TRBD1; CDR3nt: TGTGCCAGCTCACCCGGGACAGCCGCATCTGAAGCTTTCTTT; CDR3aa: CASSPGTAASEAFF
abundance: -; j_gene: TRBJ1-2; v_gene: TRBV29-1; d_gene: TRBD1; CDR3nt: TGCAGCGTAGCGGACAGGGGCTATGGCTACACCTTC; CDR3aa: CSVADRGYGYTF
abundance: -; j_gene: TRBJ2-5; v_gene: TRBV5-1; d_gene: -; CDR3nt: TGCGCCAGCAGCTTGTCCCCCAGGGGATACCAAGAGACCCAGTACTTC; CDR3aa: CASSLSPRGYQETQYF
abundance: once; j_gene: TRBJ2-5; v_gene: TRBV11-2; d_gene: -; CDR3nt: TGTGCCAGCAGCATCCCCGACCGGTACCAAGAGACCCAGTACTTC; CDR3aa: CASSIPDRYQETQYF
abundance: -; j_gene: TRBJ1-5; v_gene: TRBV19; d_gene: -; CDR3nt: TGTGCCAGTAACGATTTGGGTAGCAATCAGCCCCAGCATTTT; CDR3aa: CASNDLGSNQPQHF
abundance: -; j_gene: TRBJ2-3; v_gene: TRBV18; d_gene: TRBD2; CDR3nt: TGTGCCAGCTCGGGGGGGGTCGGCACAGATACGCAGTATTTT; CDR3aa: CASSGGVGTDTQYF
abundance: -; j_gene: TRBJ1-5; v_gene: TRBV15; d_gene: -; CDR3nt: TGTGCCACCAGCAGAGACAGACAGCCCAATCAGCCCCAGCATTTT; CDR3aa: CATSRDRQPNQPQHF
abundance: once; j_gene: TRBJ2-5; v_gene: TRBV28; d_gene: -; CDR3nt: TGTGCCAGCAGTTTGAGCGCGGAACAAGAGACCCAGTACTTC; CDR3aa: CASSLSAEQETQYF
abundance: -; j_gene: TRBJ1-4; v_gene: TRBV27; d_gene: TRBD1; CDR3nt: TGTGCCAGCAGTACGGACAGGGGGCGGGAAAAACTGTTTTTT; CDR3aa: CASSTDRGREKLFF
abundance: -; j_gene: TRBJ2-7; v_gene: TRBV5-4; d_gene: TRBD2; CDR3nt: TGTGCCAGCAGCGTGAGAGCAGCGGGAGGCTACGAGCAGTACTTC; CDR3aa: CASSVRAAGGYEQYF
abundance: -; j_gene: TRBJ2-1; v_gene: TRBV11-2; d_gene: -; CDR3nt: TGTGCCAGCAGCTACACGGGCGGGGCCTTCTACAATGAGCAGTTCTTC; CDR3aa: CASSYTGGAFYNEQFF
abundance: -; j_gene: TRBJ1-3; v_gene: TRBV6-5; d_gene: TRBD1; CDR3nt: TGTGCCAGCAGTTACTCGACAGGGCGACCTGGAAACACCATATATTTT; CDR3aa: CASSYSTGRPGNTIYF
abundance: -; j_gene: TRBJ1-6; v_gene: TRBV18; d_gene: -; CDR3nt: TGTGCCAGCTCACCATCATTCGGCCCTTCGAGGGATTCACCCCTCCACTTT; CDR3aa: CASSPSFGPSRDSPLHF
abundance: -; j_gene: TRBJ2-3; v_gene: TRBV4-1; d_gene: TRBD2; CDR3nt: TGCGCCAGCAGGGAGACTAGCGGGAGAACAGATACGCAGTATTTT; CDR3aa: CASRETSGRTDTQYF
abundance: -; j_gene: TRBJ2-3; v_gene: TRBV5-1; d_gene: TRBD1; CDR3nt: TGCGCCAGCAGTGTAGAGGGACAGGGGTCAGATACGCAGTATTTT; CDR3aa: CASSVEGQGSDTQYF
abundance: -; j_gene: TRBJ2-4; v_gene: TRBV30; d_gene: -; CDR3nt: TGTGCCTGGATTCCAGATAACAGCCTACCGACTAAAAACATTCAGTACTTC; CDR3aa: CAWIPDNSLPTKNIQYF
abundance: -; j_gene: TRBJ1-1; v_gene: TRBV11-3; d_gene: -; CDR3nt: TGTGCCAGCAGCTTAGGGGGCAACGAAGCTTTCTTT; CDR3aa: CASSLGGNEAFF
abundance: -; j_gene: TRBJ2-7; v_gene: TRBV15; d_gene: -; CDR3nt: TGTGCCACCAGCAGAGATTACGGGACGGCTGCCTACGAGCAGTACTTC; CDR3aa: CATSRDYGTAAYEQYF
abundance: -; j_gene: TRBJ2-1; v_gene: TRBV11-2; d_gene: TRBD2; CDR3nt: TGTGCCAGCAGCTTTGGACGGGGGGTAAGGGAGCAGTTCTTC; CDR3aa: CASSFGRGVREQFF
abundance: once; j_gene: TRBJ2-5; v_gene: TRBV13; d_gene: -; CDR3nt: TGTGCCAGCAGCTTAGGGGGAGCGGAAGAGACCCAGTACTTC; CDR3aa: CASSLGGAEETQYF
abundance: -; j_gene: TRBJ2-7; v_gene: TRBV4-2; d_gene: TRBD2; CDR3nt: TGTGCCAGCAGCCCGTCGGGTAGCGGGAGATCTCGGGAGCAGTACTTC; CDR3aa: CASSPSGSGRSREQYF
abundance: -; j_gene: TRBJ2-7; v_gene: TRBV14; d_gene: -; CDR3nt: TGTGCCAGCAGCCAAGGTGGGGGCTACGAGCAGTACTTC; CDR3aa: CASSQGGGYEQYF
abundance: -; j_gene: TRBJ2-2; v_gene: TRBV7-6; d_gene: TRBD2; CDR3nt: TGTGCCAGCAGCTTAGTCCGCGCACGGGGGGCCGGGGAGCTGTTTTTT; CDR3aa: CASSLVRARGAGELFF
abundance: -; j_gene: TRBJ2-3; v_gene: TRBV28; d_gene: -; CDR3nt: TGTGCCAGCAGTTTAGGAGCACCCCAGGATACGCAGTATTTT; CDR3aa: CASSLGAPQDTQYF
abundance: -; j_gene: TRBJ1-1; v_gene: TRBV28; d_gene: TRBD1; CDR3nt: TGTGCCAGCAGGACGGGACAGGAGAACACTGAAGCTTTCTTT; CDR3aa: CASRTGQENTEAFF
abundance: -; j_gene: TRBJ2-4; v_gene: TRBV5-1; d_gene: -; CDR3nt: TGCGCCAGCAGCTTGCATAGCGGGCAGGGGGGATCCAAAAACATTCAGTACTTC; CDR3aa: CASSLHSGQGGSKNIQYF
abundance: once; j_gene: TRBJ2-7; v_gene: TRBV29-1; d_gene: -; CDR3nt: TGCAGCGTAGGGCGGGGGCTCTCTTCCTACGAGCAGTACTTC; CDR3aa: CSVGRGLSSYEQYF
abundance: -; j_gene: TRBJ1-4; v_gene: TRBV6-5; d_gene: -; CDR3nt: TGTGCCAGCAGTCAAAACAGGCGATTTAATGAAAAACTGTTTTTT; CDR3aa: CASSQNRRFNEKLFF
abundance: -; j_gene: TRBJ2-3; v_gene: TRBV5-1; d_gene: -; CDR3nt: TGCGCCAGCAGCTTGGATGCGGGACCAGATACGCAGTATTTT; CDR3aa: CASSLDAGPDTQYF
abundance: -; j_gene: TRBJ2-2; v_gene: TRBV2; d_gene: TRBD2; CDR3nt: TGTGCCAGCAGGGCCGGACTAGCGAATACCGGGGAGCTGTTTTTT; CDR3aa: CASRAGLANTGELFF
abundance: -; j_gene: TRBJ1-2; v_gene: TRBV5-5; d_gene: -; CDR3nt: TGTGCCAGCAGCATCGAACTGGGTGGCTACACCTTC; CDR3aa: CASSIELGGYTF